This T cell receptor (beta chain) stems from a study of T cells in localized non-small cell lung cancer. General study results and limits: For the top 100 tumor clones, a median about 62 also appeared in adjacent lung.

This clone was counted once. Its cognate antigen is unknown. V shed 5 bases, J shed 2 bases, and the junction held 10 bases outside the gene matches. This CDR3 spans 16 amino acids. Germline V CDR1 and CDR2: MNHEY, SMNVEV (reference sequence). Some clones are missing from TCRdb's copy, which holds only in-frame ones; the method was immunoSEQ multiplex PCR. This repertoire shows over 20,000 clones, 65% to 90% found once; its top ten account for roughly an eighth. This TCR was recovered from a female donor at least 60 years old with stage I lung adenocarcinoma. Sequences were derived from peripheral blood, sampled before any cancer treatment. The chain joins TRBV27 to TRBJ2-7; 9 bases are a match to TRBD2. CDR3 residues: CASSPLYSGRPYEQYF. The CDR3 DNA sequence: TGTGCCAGCAGTCCGCTTTATAGCGGGAGACCCTACGAGCAGTACTTC.